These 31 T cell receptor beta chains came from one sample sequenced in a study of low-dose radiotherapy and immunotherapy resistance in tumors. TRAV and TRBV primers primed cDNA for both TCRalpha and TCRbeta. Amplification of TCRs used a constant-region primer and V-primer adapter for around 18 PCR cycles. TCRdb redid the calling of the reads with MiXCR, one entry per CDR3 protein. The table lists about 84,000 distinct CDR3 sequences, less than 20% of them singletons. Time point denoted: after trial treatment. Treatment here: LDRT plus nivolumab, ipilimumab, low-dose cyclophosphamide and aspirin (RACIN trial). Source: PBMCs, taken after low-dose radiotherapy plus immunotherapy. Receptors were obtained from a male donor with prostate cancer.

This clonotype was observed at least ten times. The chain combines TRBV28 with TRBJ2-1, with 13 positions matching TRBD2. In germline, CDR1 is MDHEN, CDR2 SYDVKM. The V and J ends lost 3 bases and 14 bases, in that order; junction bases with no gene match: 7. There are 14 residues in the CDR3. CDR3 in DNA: TGTGCCAGCAGTTTTGGAGGACTAGCGGGAGAGGAGTTCTTC. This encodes CASSFGGLAGEEFF. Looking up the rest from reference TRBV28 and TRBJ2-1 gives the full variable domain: DVKVTQSSRYLVKRTGEKVFLECVQDMDHENMFWYRQDPGLGLRLIYFSYDVKMKEKGDIPEGYSVSREKKERFSLILESASTNQTSMYLCASSFGGLAGEEFFGPGTRLTVL.

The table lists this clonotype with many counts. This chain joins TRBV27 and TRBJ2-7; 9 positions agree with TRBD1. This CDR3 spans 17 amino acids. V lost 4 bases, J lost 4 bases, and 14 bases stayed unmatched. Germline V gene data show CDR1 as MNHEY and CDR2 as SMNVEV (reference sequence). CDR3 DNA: TGTGCCAGCAGTTCCACCGACAGGGGGGGATGGGGATACGAGCAGTACTTC. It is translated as CASSSTDRGGWGYEQYF.

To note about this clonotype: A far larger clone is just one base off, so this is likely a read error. The CDR3 spells CASSPPRTGGTGELFF. The CDR3 nucleotides are TGTGCCAGCAGCCCCCCTCGGACAGGGGGCACCGGGGAGCTGTTTTTT. V and J are TRBV5-4 and TRBJ2-2; 10 bases are shared with TRBD1. This CDR3 contains 16 residues. Looked up from germline, CDR1 is SGHNT and CDR2 is YYREEE (reference sequence). V lost 4 bases and J lost 4; bases outside the gene matches: 7.

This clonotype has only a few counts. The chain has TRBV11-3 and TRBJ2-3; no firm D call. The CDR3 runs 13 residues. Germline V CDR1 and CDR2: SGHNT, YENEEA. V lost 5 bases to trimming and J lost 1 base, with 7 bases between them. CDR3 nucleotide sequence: TGTGCCAGCAGCCCCCATGGCACAGATACGCAGTATTTT. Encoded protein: CASSPHGTDTQYF.

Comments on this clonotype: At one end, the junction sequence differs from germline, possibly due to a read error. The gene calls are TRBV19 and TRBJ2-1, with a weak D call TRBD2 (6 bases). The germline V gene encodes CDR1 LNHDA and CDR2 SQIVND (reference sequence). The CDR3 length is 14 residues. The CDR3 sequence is CANSIAWTAGEQFF. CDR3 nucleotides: TGTGCCAATAGTATAGCTTGGACCGCGGGGGAGCAGTTCTTC. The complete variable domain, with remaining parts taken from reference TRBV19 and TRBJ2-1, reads DGGITQSPKYLFRKEGQNVTLSCEQNLNHDAMYWYRQDPGQGLRLIYYSQIVNDFQKGDIAEGYSVSREKKESFPLTVTSAQKNPTAFYLCANSIAWTAGEQFFGPGTRLTVL.

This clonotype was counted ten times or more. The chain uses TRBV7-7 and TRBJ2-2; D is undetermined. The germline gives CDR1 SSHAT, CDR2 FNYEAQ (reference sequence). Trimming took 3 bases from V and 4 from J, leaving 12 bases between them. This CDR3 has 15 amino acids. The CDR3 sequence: CASSFEASGTGELFF. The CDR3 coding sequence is TGTGCCAGCAGCTTTGAAGCGTCTGGCACCGGGGAGCTGTTTTTT.

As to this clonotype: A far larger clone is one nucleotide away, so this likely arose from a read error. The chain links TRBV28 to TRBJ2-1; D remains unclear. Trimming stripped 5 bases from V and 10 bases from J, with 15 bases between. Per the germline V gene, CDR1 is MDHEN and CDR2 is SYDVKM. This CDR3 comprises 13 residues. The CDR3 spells CASSRPYAYEQFF. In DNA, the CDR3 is TGTGCCAGCAGTCGCCCTTACGCCTACGAGCAGTTCTTC.

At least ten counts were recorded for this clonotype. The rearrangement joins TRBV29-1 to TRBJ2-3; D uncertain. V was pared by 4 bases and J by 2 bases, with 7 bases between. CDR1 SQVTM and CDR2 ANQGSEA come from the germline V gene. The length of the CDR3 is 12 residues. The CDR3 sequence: CSVGANTDTQYF. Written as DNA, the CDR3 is TGCAGCGTTGGCGCGAACACAGATACGCAGTATTTT.

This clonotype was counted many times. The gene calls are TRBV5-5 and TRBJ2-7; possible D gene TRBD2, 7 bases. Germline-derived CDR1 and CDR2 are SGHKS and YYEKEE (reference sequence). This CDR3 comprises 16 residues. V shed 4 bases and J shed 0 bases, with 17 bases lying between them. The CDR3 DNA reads TGTGCCAGCAGCCTGGGGGGGGGGGGCAGCTCCTACGAGCAGTACTTC. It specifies CASSLGGGGSSYEQYF.

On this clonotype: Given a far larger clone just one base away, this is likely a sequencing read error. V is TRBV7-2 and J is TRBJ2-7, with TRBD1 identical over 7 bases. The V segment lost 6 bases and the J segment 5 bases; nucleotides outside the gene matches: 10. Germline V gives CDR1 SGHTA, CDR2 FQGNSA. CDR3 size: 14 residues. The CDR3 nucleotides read TGTGCCAGCAGTAACAGCAACAGGGGAGACGAGCAGTACTTC. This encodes CASSNSNRGDEQYF.

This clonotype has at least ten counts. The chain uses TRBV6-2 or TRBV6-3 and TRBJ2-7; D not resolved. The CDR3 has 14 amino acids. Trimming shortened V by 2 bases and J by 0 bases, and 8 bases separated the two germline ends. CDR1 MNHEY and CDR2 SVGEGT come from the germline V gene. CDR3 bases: TGTGCCAGCAGTTACGAAGCGAGCTCCTACGAGCAGTACTTC. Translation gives CASSYEASSYEQYF.

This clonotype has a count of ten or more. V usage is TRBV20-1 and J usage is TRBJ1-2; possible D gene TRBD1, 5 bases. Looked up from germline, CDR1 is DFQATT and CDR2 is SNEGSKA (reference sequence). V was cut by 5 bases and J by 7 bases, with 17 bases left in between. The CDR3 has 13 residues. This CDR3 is CSAGVGDRTGYTF. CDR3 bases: TGCAGTGCTGGTGTAGGGGATCGTACTGGCTACACCTTC.

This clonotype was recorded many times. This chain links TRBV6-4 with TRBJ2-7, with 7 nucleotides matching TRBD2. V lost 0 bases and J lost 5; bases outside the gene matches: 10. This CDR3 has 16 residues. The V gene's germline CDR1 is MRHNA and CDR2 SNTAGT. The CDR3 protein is CASSDSGGGKENEQYF. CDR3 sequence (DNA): TGTGCCAGCAGTGACTCGGGGGGAGGGAAGGAGAACGAGCAGTACTTC.

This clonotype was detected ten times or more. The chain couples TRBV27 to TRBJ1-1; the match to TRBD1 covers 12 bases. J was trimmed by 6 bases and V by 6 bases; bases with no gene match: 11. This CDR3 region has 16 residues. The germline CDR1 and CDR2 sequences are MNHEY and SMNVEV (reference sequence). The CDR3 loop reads CASRPGQGALGAEAFF. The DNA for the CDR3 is TGTGCCAGCAGACCGGGACAGGGGGCCTTGGGGGCTGAAGCTTTCTTT.

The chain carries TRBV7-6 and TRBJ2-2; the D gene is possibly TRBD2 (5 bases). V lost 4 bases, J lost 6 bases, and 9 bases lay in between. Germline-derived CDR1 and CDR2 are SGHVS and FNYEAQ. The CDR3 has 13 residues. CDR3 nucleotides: TGTGCCAGCAGCTCACCCGGGGCCGGGGAGCTGTTTTTT. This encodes CASSSPGAGELFF.

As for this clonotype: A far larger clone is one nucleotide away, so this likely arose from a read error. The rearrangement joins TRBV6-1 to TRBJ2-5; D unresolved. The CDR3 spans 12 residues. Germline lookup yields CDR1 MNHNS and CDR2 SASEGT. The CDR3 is CASSGHEKTRYF. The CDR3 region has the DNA TGTGCCAGCAGTGGACATGAGAAGACCCGGTACTTC.

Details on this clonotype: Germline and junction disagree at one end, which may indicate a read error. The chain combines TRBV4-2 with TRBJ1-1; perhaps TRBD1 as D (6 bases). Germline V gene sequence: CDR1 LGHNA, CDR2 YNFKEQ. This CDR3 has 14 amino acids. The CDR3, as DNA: TGTGCCAGCATCCTACAGGGCAGGAACACTGAAGCTTTCTTC. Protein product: CASILQGRNTEAFF.

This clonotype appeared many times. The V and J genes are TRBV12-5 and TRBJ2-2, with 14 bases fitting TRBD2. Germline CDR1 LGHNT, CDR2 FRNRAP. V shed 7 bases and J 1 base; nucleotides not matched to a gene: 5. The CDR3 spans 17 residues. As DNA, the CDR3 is TGTGCTAGTGCCCCTGGGACTAGCGGGAGGAACACCGGGGAGCTGTTTTTT. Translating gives CASAPGTSGRNTGELFF.

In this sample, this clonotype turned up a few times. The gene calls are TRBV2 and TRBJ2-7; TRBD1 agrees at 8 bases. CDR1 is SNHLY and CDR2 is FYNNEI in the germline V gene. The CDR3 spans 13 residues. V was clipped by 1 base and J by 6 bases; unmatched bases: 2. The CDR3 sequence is CASSEVGQGEQYF. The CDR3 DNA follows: TGTGCCAGCAGTGAAGTCGGACAGGGCGAGCAGTACTTC.

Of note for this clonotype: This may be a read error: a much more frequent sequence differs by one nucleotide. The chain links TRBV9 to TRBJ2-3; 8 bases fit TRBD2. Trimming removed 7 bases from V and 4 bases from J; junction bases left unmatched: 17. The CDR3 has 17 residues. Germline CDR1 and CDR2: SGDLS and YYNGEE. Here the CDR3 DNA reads TGTGCCAGCGGCCCTCGTCTGGGTAGCGGGATCCCAGATACGCAGTATTTT. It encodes CASGPRLGSGIPDTQYF.

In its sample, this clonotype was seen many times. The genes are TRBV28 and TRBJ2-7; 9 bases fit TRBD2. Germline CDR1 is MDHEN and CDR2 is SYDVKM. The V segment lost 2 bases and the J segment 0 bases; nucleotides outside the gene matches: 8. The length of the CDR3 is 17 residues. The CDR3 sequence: CASSLSSGGRASYEQYF. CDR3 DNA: TGTGCCAGCAGTTTAAGCTCTGGCGGGAGGGCCTCCTACGAGCAGTACTTC.

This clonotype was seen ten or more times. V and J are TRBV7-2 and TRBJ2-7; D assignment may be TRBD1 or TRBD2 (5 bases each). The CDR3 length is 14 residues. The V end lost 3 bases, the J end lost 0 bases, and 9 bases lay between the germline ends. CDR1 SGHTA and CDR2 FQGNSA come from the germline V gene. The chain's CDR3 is CASSFRGSSYEQYF. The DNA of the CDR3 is TGTGCCAGCAGCTTTCGGGGCAGCTCCTACGAGCAGTACTTC. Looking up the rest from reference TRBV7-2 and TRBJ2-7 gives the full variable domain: GAGVSQSPSNKVTEKGKDVELRCDPISGHTALYWYRQSLGQGLEFLIYFQGNSAPDKSGLPSDRFSAERTGGSVSTLTIQRTQQEDSAVYLCASSFRGSSYEQYFGPGTRLTVT.

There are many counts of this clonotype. CDR3: CSVEWQGAEQYF. Here the CDR3 DNA reads TGCAGCGTTGAGTGGCAGGGGGCTGAGCAGTACTTC. V is TRBV29-1 and J is TRBJ2-7; 8 bases line up with TRBD1. V dropped 3 bases and J dropped 7; count of bases not matched to a gene: 5. This CDR3 spans 12 amino acids. CDR1 and CDR2 from the germline V gene are SQVTM and ANQGSEA.

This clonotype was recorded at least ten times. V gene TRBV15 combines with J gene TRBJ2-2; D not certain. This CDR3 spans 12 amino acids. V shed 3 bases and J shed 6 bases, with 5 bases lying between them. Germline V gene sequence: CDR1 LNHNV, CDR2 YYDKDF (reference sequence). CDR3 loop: CATSSLSGELFF. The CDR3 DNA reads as TGTGCCACCAGCAGCCTTTCCGGGGAGCTGTTTTTT.

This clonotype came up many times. CDR3 nucleotide sequence: TGCAGTGCTAGAGCTAGCGGGAACGACAATGAGCAGTTCTTC. Residues: CSARASGNDNEQFF. This chain uses TRBV20-1 with TRBJ2-1; 9 positions match TRBD2. This CDR3 region has 14 residues. The J segment lost 5 bases and the V segment lost 1 base, leaving 3 bases of the junction unmatched. From germline, CDR1 is DFQATT and CDR2 SNEGSKA (reference sequence).

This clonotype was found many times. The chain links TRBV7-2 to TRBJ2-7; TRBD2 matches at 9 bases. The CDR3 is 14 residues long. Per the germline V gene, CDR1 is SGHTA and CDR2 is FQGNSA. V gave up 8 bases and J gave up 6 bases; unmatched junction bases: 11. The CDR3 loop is CASLGSLAGGEQYF. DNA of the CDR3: TGTGCCAGCTTGGGATCACTAGCGGGTGGCGAGCAGTACTTC.

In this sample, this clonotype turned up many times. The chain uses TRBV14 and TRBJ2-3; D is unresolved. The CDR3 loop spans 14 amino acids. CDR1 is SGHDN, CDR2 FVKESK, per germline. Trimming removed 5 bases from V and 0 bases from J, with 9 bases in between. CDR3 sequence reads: CASSVMDSTDTQYF. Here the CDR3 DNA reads TGTGCCAGCAGCGTTATGGACAGCACAGATACGCAGTATTTT. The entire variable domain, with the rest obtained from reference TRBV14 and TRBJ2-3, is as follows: EAGVTQFPSHSVIEKGQTVTLRCDPISGHDNLYWYRRVMGKEIKFLLHFVKESKQDESGMPNNRFLAERTGGTYSTLKVQPAELEDSGVYFCASSVMDSTDTQYFGPGTRLTVL.

Written as DNA, the CDR3 is TGTGCCAGCAGCTTGGGGGGAACCAGCACAGATACGCAGTATTTT. Protein product: CASSLGGTSTDTQYF. The chain is built from TRBV11-3 and TRBJ2-3; D might be TRBD2 (6 bases). Germline lookup yields CDR1 SGHNT and CDR2 YENEEA. V lost 3 bases, J lost 0 bases, and 10 bases lay in between. This CDR3 contains 15 residues.

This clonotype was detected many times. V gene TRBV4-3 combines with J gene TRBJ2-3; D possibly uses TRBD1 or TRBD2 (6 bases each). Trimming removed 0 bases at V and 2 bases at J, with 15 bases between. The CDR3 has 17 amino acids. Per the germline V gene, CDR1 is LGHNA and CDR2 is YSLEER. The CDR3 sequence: CASSQDHKPGATDTQYF. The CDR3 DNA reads TGCGCCAGCAGCCAAGATCATAAACCGGGGGCCACAGATACGCAGTATTTT.

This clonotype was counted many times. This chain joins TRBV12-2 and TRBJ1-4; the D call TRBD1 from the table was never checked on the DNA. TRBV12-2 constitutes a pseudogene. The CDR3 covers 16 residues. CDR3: CASRLGGTATNEKLFF. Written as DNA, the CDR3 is TGTGCAAGTCGCTTAGGGGGGACAGCAACTAATGAAAAACTGTTTTTT.

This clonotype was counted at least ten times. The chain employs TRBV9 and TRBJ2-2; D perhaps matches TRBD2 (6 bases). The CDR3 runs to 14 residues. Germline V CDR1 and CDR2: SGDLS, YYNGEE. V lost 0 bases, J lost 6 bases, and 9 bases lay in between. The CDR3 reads CASSVDGGSGELFF. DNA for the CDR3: TGTGCCAGCAGCGTAGACGGGGGATCCGGGGAGCTGTTTTTT.